The clone carrying this T cell receptor beta chain was counted a few times. There are 11 residues in the CDR3. Between the trimmed V and J ends, which lost 4 bases and 3 bases, there was a span of 4 bases. The sample comes from a study of metastatic and nonmetastatic thyroid tumors. Before thyroid surgery, none of the patients had received any treatment. TCRdb reanalyzed the PCR reads with MiXCR. The sample has 20,000 to 25,000 clones; less than 45% are singletons. Material for sequencing was blood. The sequence was collected from a male donor with papillary thyroid cancer or a benign thyroid nodule (not recorded which). Some clones in this sample may be carry-over from other donors' samples. The chain employs TRBV12-3 or TRBV12-4 and TRBJ2-7; unclear D gene. CDR3 nucleotide sequence: TGTGCCAGCAGTTCTATCTACGAGCAGTACTTC. Protein: CASSSIYEQYF.